The 10 T cell receptor beta chains presented below share a single source sample, sequenced in a study of vaccination and CD4 T cells after COVID-19. Time point described: late sampling 161 to 241 days after vaccination in a few convalescent patients. Specified treatment: roughly nine-day PBMC culture with coronavirus spike peptide pools or control peptides (ViraFEST assay). An Oncomine TCR Beta short-read assay was used to sequence the DNA from cultured CD4+ T cells. TCRdb fed the PCR reads into MiXCR, producing one record per CDR3 protein. The profile shows 17,000 or so distinct CDR3 sequences, around 48% of them singletons. Their cognate antigens are unknown. The starting material was CD4+ T cells from blood, cultured in vitro, obtained about 7 months after SARS-CoV-2 vaccination. The receptors shown here come from a human donor who had recovered from COVID-19.

The chain uses TRBV5-8 and TRBJ1-2; 10 nucleotides agree with TRBD1. In germline, CDR1 is SGHTS, CDR2 YDEGEE. The V and J ends lost 4 bases and 4 bases, in that order; junction bases with no gene match: 4. The CDR3 sequence is 14 residues long. CDR3 in amino acids: CASSRDRGGYGYTF. DNA of the CDR3: TGTGCCAGCAGCAGGGACAGGGGAGGCTATGGCTACACCTTC.

CDR3 bases: TGTGCCAGCAGCTTCCCCGGGACCGATGGCTACACCTTC. Translated: CASSFPGTDGYTF. The rearrangement joins TRBV5-4 to TRBJ1-2, with D maybe TRBD1 (5 bases). This CDR3 contains 13 residues. Germline CDR1 is SGHNT and CDR2 is YYREEE (reference sequence). The germline V and J ends were trimmed by 2 bases and 6 bases, with 11 bases remaining between them.

V and J are TRBV15 and TRBJ2-7, with D possibly TRBD1 on 9 matching bases. Germline V gene lookup returns CDR1 LNHNV and CDR2 YYDKDF (reference sequence). This CDR3 contains 17 residues. Deletions cut 3 bases from V and 5 bases from J, with 23 bases between. CDR3 DNA sequence: TGTGCCACCAGCAGGGCTCAGCGGGGGACAGGGAGCCACGAGCAGTACTTC. Protein sequence: CATSRAQRGTGSHEQYF.

The V gene is TRBV7-3, the J gene TRBJ2-2; D is tentatively TRBD1 or TRBD2 (5 bases each). The CDR3 sequence is 14 residues long. V gave up 2 bases and J gave up 4 bases, with 8 bases separating them. CDR1 is SGHTA, CDR2 FQGTGA, per germline. In DNA form, the CDR3 reads TGTGCCAGCAGCTTAGGGACGAGCACCGGGGAGCTGTTTTTT. The encoded protein is CASSLGTSTGELFF.

The chain joins TRBV20-1 to TRBJ1-5; D gene ambiguous. V lost 0 bases and J lost 11, with 14 bases in between. Germline assignment: CDR1 DFQATT and CDR2 SNEGSKA (reference sequence). CDR3 length: 13 residues. CDR3 amino acids: CSARDTRSGTQHF. The CDR3, as DNA: TGCAGTGCTAGAGATACAAGGTCCGGGACCCAGCATTTT.

V is TRBV6-1 and J is TRBJ2-7; D is unclear. There are 11 residues in the CDR3. V was shortened by 6 bases and J by 7 bases, with 10 bases between the two germline ends. Per the germline V gene, CDR1 is MNHNS and CDR2 is SASEGT. CDR3 bases: TGTGCCAGCAGCTTAAACTCTGAGCAGTACTTC. Its translation is CASSLNSEQYF.

J is TRBJ2-7 and V is TRBV20-1; possibly TRBD1 for D (6 bases). Trimming left V 3 bases short and J 3 bases short, with 9 bases between. This CDR3 region has 12 residues. Germline V CDR1 and CDR2: DFQATT, SNEGSKA (reference sequence). CDR3 in amino acids: CSASPDSYEQYF. CDR3 DNA: TGCAGTGCTAGCCCGGACAGCTACGAGCAGTACTTC.

This clonotype was seen a few times. The chain combines TRBV6-2 or TRBV6-3 with TRBJ2-1; no firm D call. The germline V and J ends were trimmed by 4 bases and 0 bases, with 7 bases remaining between them. The CDR3 is made up of 14 amino acids. Looked up from germline, CDR1 is MNHEY and CDR2 is SVGEGT. CDR3 sequence reads: CASSSDDSYNEQFF. The CDR3 coding sequence is TGTGCCAGCAGTTCGGATGACTCCTACAATGAGCAGTTCTTC.

The rearrangement links TRBV19 to TRBJ1-1; D is uncertain. Trimming took off 7 bases at V and 8 bases at J, with 11 bases between the two ends. The CDR3 loop spans 11 amino acids. The germline V gene has CDR1 LNHDA and CDR2 SQIVND (reference sequence). The CDR3, as DNA: TGTGCCAGTATCCTCAACCGGGAAGCTTTCTTT. Its translation: CASILNREAFF.

A few counts support this clonotype. This chain connects TRBV5-1 to TRBJ1-1, with a tentative D call TRBD1 (6 bases). Trimming removed 4 bases at V and 1 base at J, with 17 bases between. Looked up from germline, CDR1 is SGHRS and CDR2 is YFSETQ. The CDR3 runs 16 residues. CDR3 DNA: TGCGCCAGCAGCCAACAGGGACCCGTCGGGAACACTGAAGCTTTCTTT. Protein product: CASSQQGPVGNTEAFF.